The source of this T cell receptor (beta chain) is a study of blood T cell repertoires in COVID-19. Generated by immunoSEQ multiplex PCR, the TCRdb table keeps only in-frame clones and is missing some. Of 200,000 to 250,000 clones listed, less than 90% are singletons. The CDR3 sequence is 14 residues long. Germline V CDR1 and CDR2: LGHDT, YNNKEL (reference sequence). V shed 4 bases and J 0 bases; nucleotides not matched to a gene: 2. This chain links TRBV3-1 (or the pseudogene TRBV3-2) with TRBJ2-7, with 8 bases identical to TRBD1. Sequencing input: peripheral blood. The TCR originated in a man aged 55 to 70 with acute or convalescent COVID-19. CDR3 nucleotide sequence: TGTGCCAGCAGCCGACAGGGGCGCTCCTACGAGCAGTACTTC. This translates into CASSRQGRSYEQYF.